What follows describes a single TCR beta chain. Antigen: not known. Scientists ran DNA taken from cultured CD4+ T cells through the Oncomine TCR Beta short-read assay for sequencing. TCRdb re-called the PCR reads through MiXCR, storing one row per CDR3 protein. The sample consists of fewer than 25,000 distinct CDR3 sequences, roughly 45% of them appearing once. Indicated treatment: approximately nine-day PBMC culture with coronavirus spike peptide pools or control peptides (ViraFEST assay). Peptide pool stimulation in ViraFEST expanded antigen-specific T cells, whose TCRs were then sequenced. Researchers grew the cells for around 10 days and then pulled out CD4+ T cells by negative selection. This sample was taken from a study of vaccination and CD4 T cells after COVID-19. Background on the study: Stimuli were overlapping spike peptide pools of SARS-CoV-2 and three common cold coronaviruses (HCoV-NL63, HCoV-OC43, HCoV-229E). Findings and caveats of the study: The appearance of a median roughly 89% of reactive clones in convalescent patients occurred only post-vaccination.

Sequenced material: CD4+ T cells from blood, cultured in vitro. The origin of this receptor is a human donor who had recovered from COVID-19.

The CDR3 nucleotides are TGTGCCAGCAGCTTAGATCGAGGCTACGAGCAGTACTTC. This translates into CASSLDRGYEQYF. The rearrangement uses TRBV11-3 and TRBJ2-7; unclear D gene. There are 13 residues in the CDR3. CDR1 is SGHNT, CDR2 YENEEA, per germline. Deletions cut 0 bases from V and 3 bases from J, with 6 bases between.